The clone carrying this T cell receptor (beta chain) was counted a few times. Its specificity is unknown. This sample was taken from a study of CD4 T cells in relation to SARS-CoV-2 and coronaviruses. Study information: A couple of subjects were Hispanic; patients were seven to nine males and a handful of females.

Findings of the study overall: Monoreactive clones expanded significantly more to SARS-CoV-2 than crossreactive clones did.

The CDR3 length is 19 residues. Germline V lookup: CDR1 LGHDT, CDR2 YNNKEL (reference sequence). The trim removed 1 base at V and 2 bases at J, leaving 11 bases unmatched. Uncultured naive and memory CD4+ T cells supplied DNA for deep TCR-beta sequencing. TCRdb keeps only in-frame clones here, not all; method: immunoSEQ multiplex PCR. Of approximately 37,000 clones in the sample, approximately 85% are singletons; the top ten hold roughly 3.2%. The chain recombines TRBV3-1 (or the pseudogene TRBV3-2) with TRBJ2-2; TRBD1 matches at 9 bases. This clonotype was obtained from an adult with COVID-19. The sequencing sample was made of memory CD4+ T cells from PBMCs. Here the CDR3 reads CASSQVPGTGNSNTGELFF. CDR3 sequence (DNA): TGTGCCAGCAGCCAAGTCCCAGGGACAGGGAACTCTAACACCGGGGAGCTGTTTTTT.